The entry that follows covers one T cell receptor (beta chain) sequence. Its specificity is not known. These data originate in a study of T cell responses to AZD1222 COVID-19 vaccine. General observations from the study: At baseline, just five to seven AZD1222 recipients tested seropositive.

The ends lost 0 bases at V and 5 bases at J; junction bases unmatched: 8. The germline V gene has CDR1 SGHDT and CDR2 YYEEEE. This CDR3 comprises 16 residues. The method was immunoSEQ multiplex PCR; TCRdb's version includes in-frame clones alone and lacks a portion of them. Of about 96,000 clones in the sample, 90% are singletons; the top ten hold under 30%. The source of this sequence is an adult in good health. The J gene is TRBJ2-5, the V gene TRBV5-6; TRBD2 matches at 9 bases. The sample in question was peripheral blood, obtained on day 0 of AZD1222 vaccination. This CDR3 reads CASSLVAGGGSETQYF. CDR3 bases: TGTGCCAGCAGCTTGGTGGCGGGAGGGGGGTCGGAGACCCAGTACTTC.